These T cell receptor beta chains were read from a single sample in a study of blood T cell repertoires in COVID-19. This table comes from immunoSEQ multiplex PCR, and its TCRdb copy is limited to in-frame clones, with some not included. The profile shows about 130,000 clones, 80% of them singletons. Sequencing was carried out using peripheral blood. The receptor source for this set is an older man with acute or convalescent COVID-19. CDR3s include the opening cysteine and the closing phenylalanine or tryptophan. The D gene is left open where the match is weak. Rows may omit the clone size; those that give it use once, few, many or a size class.

V	length	D	size	J	CDR3	DNA
TRBV7-2	15	TRBD2	NA	TRBJ2-7	CASSLGGTSSYEQYF	TGTGCCAGCAGCTTAGGGGGGACTAGCTCCTACGAGCAGTACTTC
TRBV6-2/TRBV6-3	14	NA	NA	TRBJ1-5	CASSYARGNQPQHF	TGTGCCAGCAGTTACGCCCGGGGAAATCAGCCCCAGCATTTT
TRBV15	15	TRBD2	NA	TRBJ2-1	CATRGLAGKHNEQFF	TGTGCCACCCGTGGGCTAGCGGGAAAACACAATGAGCAGTTCTTC
TRBV7-2	16	TRBD2	NA	TRBJ2-3	CASSLFASGGTDTQYF	TGTGCCAGCAGCTTGTTCGCTAGCGGGGGGACAGATACGCAGTATTTT
TRBV5-8	15	TRBD1	NA	TRBJ1-2	CASSLTMTGSYGYTF	TGTGCCAGCAGCTTGACGATGACAGGGAGCTATGGCTACACCTTC
TRBV2	12	NA	NA	TRBJ1-2	CASSIGRYGYTF	TGTGCCAGCAGTATTGGGCGATATGGCTACACCTTC
TRBV11-2	14	TRBD1	NA	TRBJ1-1	CASSFLGQPRGAFF	TGTGCCAGCAGCTTTTTGGGACAGCCAAGGGGAGCTTTCTTT
TRBV9	19	TRBD1	NA	TRBJ1-3	CASSVGEWGTTGSGNTIYF	TGTGCCAGCAGCGTAGGCGAGTGGGGAACGACAGGGTCTGGAAACACCATATATTTT
TRBV2	15	NA	NA	TRBJ1-5	CASSAASVGNQPQHF	TGTGCCAGCAGCGCCGCTTCGGTCGGCAATCAGCCCCAGCATTTT
TRBV7-9	14	NA	once	TRBJ1-2	CASSLGEEGYGYTF	TGTGCCAGCAGCTTAGGGGAGGAAGGCTATGGCTACACCTTC
TRBV20-1	15	TRBD2	NA	TRBJ2-4	CSASRASGSKNIQYF	TGCAGTGCTAGTCGGGCTAGCGGCTCCAAAAACATTCAGTACTTC
TRBV10-3	14	TRBD1	NA	TRBJ1-2	CAIRRQGAGYGYTF	TGTGCCATCAGACGGCAGGGGGCTGGGTATGGCTACACCTTC
TRBV28	17	NA	NA	TRBJ1-2	CASSFSATPTGNHGYTF	TGTGCCAGCAGTTTCTCCGCCACACCTACAGGGAACCATGGCTACACCTTC
TRBV15	15	TRBD2	NA	TRBJ2-3	CATSMGTGGLGTQYF	TGTGCCACCAGCATGGGAACGGGGGGGCTGGGTACGCAGTATTTT
TRBV19	15	NA	NA	TRBJ2-7	CASSRTDSHKFEQYF	TGTGCCAGTTCCCGAACGGACAGCCATAAGTTCGAGCAGTACTTC
TRBV4-1	16	NA	NA	TRBJ1-3	CASSQPQVGAGNTIYF	TGCGCCAGCAGCCAACCCCAGGTAGGGGCTGGAAACACCATATATTTT
TRBV7-6	14	NA	NA	TRBJ2-7	CASSKSDSTYEQYF	TGTGCCAGCAGCAAATCGGACAGTACCTACGAGCAGTACTTC
TRBV4-1	17	NA	NA	TRBJ1-3	CASSPRAAGISGNTIYF	TGCGCCAGCAGCCCCCGGGCCGCGGGAATCTCTGGAAACACCATATATTTT
TRBV4-2	16	TRBD2	NA	TRBJ2-5	CASSQDNSGGAETQYF	TGTGCCAGCAGCCAAGATAATAGCGGGGGGGCAGAGACCCAGTACTTC
TRBV10-3	11	NA	NA	TRBJ1-1	CAISDTLGAFF	TGTGCCATCAGTGATACCCTAGGAGCTTTCTTT
TRBV6-5	12	TRBD1	NA	TRBJ1-6	CASSLTDRNSYF	TGTGCCAGCAGCCTAACGGACAGGAACTCTTACTTT
TRBV5-1	14	TRBD1	once	TRBJ2-5	CASSGTGSQETQYF	TGCGCCAGCTCTGGGACAGGGAGCCAAGAGACCCAGTACTTC
TRBV9	13	NA	once	TRBJ1-3	CASSSGSGNTIYF	TGTGCCAGCAGCTCAGGATCTGGAAACACCATATATTTT
TRBV30	13	NA	once	TRBJ2-2	CAFDRPNTGELFF	TGTGCCTTCGACAGGCCAAACACCGGGGAGCTGTTTTTT